This paragraph covers one T cell receptor beta chain sequence. The antigen remains undetermined. This record belongs to a study of STAT3 mutations in large granular lymphocyte leukemia. Study-wide findings and caveats: Every T-cell large granular lymphocyte leukemia patient had at least one immunodominant TCR beta clonotype.

TCRdb keeps only in-frame clones here, not all; method: immunoSEQ multiplex PCR. Of some 4,500 clones listed, under 55% are singletons. Trimming removed 9 bases at V and 0 bases at J, with 9 bases between. CDR1 is ENHRY, CDR2 SYGVKD, per germline. The CDR3 loop spans 13 amino acids. The sequence derives from a man in his 60s with T-cell large granular lymphocyte leukemia. Some clones in this sample may be carry-over from other donors' samples. This chain uses TRBV10-3 with TRBJ1-3; the D is unclear. The sequenced sample was peripheral blood mononuclear cells. The CDR3 DNA is TGTGCCATAGCAGTCAACTCTGGAAACACCATATATTTT. Protein sequence: CAIAVNSGNTIYF.